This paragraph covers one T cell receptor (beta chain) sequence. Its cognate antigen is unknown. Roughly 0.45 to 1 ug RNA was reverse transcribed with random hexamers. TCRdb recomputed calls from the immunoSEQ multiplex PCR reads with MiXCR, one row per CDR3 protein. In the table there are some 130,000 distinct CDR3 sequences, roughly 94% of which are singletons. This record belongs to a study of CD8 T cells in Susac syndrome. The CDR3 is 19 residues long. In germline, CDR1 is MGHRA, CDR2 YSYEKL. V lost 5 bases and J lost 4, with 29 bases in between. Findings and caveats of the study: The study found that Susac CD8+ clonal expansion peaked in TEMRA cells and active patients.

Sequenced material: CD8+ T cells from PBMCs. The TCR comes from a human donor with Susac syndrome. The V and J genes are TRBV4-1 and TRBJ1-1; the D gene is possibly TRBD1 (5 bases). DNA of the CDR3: TGCGCCAGCAGCGGAATTGCGGACACATGGAACCCATATAGCACTGAAGCTTTCTTT. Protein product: CASSGIADTWNPYSTEAFF.